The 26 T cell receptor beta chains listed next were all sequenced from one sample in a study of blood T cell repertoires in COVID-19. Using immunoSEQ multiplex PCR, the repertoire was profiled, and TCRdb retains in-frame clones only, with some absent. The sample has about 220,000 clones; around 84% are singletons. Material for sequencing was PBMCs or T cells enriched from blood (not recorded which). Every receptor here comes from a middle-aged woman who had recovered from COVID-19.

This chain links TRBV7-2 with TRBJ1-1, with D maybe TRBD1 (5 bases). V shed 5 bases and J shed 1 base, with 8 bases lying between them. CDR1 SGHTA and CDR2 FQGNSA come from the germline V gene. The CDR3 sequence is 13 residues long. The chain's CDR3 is CASSPGPNTEAFF. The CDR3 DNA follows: TGTGCCAGCAGCCCAGGGCCGAACACTGAAGCTTTCTTT.

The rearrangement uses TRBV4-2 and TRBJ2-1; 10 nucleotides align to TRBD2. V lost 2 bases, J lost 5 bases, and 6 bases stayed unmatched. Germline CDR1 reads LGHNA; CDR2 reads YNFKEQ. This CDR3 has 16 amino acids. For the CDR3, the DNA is TGTGCCAGCAGCCAATGGACTAGCGGACCAAACAATGAGCAGTTCTTC. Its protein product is CASSQWTSGPNNEQFF.

The chain's CDR3 is CASSPGAYSNQPQHF. The CDR3, as DNA: TGTGCCAGCTCACCGGGGGCCTATAGCAATCAGCCCCAGCATTTT. The chain is built from TRBV18 and TRBJ1-5; D is possibly TRBD1 (6 bases). CDR3 length equals 15 residues. Looked up from germline, CDR1 is KGHSH and CDR2 is LQKENI. The V gene lost 3 bases and the J gene lost 0 bases, with 9 bases spanning the gap.

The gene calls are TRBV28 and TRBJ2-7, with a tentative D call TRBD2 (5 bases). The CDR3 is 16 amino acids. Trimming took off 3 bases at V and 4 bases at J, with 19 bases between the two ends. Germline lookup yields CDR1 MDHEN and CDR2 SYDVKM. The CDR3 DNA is TGTGCCAGCAGTTTGGGGTCTAGCAGTATTCAATACGAGCAGTACGTC. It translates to CASSLGSSSIQYEQYV.

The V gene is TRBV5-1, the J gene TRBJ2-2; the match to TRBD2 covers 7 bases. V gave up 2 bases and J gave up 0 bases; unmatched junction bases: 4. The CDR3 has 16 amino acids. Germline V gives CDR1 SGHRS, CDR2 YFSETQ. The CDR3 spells CASSFGGGPNTGELFF. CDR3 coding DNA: TGCGCCAGCAGCTTCGGGGGAGGGCCGAACACCGGGGAGCTGTTTTTT.

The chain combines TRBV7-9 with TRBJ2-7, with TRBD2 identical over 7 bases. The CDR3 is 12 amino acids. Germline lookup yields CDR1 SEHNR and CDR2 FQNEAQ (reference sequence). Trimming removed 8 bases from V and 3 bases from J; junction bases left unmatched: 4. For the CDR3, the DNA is TGTGCCAGCGGGGGACTAAGCTACGAGCAGTACTTC. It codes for CASGGLSYEQYF.

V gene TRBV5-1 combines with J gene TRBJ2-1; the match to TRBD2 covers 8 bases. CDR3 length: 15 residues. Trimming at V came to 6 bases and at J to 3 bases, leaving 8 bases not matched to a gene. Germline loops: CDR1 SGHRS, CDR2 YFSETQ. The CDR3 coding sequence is TGCGCCAGCAATCCGGCGGGAGGCATCTACAATGAGCAGTTCTTC. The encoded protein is CASNPAGGIYNEQFF.

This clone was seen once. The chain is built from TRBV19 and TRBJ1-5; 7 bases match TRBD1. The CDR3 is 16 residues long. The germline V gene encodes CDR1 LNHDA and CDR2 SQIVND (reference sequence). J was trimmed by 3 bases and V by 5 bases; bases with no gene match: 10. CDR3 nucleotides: TGTGCCAGTAGTTTCCTGACAGGGACCATCAATCAGCCCCAGCATTTT. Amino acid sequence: CASSFLTGTINQPQHF.

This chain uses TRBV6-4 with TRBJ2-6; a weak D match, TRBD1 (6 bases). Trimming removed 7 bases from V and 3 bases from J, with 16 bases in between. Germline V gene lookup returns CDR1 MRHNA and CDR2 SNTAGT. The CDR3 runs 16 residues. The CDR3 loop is CASKATGPIGANVLTF. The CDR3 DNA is TGTGCCAGCAAGGCGACAGGCCCTATTGGGGCCAACGTCCTGACTTTC.

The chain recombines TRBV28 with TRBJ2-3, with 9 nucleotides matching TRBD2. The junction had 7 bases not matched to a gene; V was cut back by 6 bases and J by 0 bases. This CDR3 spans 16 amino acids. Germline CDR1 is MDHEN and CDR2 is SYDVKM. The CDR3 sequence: CASRENLAGSTDTQYF. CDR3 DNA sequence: TGTGCCAGCAGAGAAAACCTAGCGGGGAGCACAGATACGCAGTATTTT.

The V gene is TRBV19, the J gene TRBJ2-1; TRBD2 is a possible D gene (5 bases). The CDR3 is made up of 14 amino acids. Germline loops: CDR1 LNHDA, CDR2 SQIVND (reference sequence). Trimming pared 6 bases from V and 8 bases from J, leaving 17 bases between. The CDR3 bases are TGTGCCAGTAGCCCCGGAGGCCCGGTCGATGAGCAGTTCTTC. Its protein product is CASSPGGPVDEQFF.

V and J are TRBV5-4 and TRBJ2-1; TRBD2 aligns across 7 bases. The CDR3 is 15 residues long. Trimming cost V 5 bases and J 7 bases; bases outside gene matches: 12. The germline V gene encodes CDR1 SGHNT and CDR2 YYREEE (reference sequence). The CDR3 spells CASRRTGGNVNEQFF. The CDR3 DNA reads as TGTGCCAGCAGACGAACGGGAGGTAACGTGAATGAGCAGTTCTTC.

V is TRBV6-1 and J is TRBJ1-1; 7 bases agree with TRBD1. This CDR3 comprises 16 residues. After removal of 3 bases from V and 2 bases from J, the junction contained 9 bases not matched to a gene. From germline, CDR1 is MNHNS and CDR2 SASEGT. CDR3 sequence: CASSEGTGVSNTEAFF. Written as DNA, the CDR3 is TGTGCCAGCAGTGAGGGAACAGGGGTTAGTAACACTGAAGCTTTCTTT.

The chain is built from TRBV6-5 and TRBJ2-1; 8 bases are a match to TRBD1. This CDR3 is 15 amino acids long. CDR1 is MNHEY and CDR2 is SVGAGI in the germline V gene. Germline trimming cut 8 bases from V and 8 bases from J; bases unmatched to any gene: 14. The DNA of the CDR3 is TGTGCCAGCTCCCCTCGGGGACAGGCCCCCGATGAGCAGTTCTTC. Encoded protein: CASSPRGQAPDEQFF.

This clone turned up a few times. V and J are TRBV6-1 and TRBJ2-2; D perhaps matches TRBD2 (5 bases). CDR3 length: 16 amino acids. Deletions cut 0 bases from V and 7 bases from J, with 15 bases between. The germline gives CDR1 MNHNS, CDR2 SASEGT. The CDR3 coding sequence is TGTGCCAGCAGTGAAGCGCTCGGGCGGAGCGGCGGGGAGCTGTTTTTT. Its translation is CASSEALGRSGGELFF.

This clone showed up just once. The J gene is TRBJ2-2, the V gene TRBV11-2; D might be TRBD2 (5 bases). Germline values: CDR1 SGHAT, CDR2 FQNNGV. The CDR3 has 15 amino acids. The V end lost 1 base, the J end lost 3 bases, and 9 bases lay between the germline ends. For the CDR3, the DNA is TGTGCCAGCAGCTTAGGGACTCCAGACACCGGGGAGCTGTTTTTT. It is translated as CASSLGTPDTGELFF.

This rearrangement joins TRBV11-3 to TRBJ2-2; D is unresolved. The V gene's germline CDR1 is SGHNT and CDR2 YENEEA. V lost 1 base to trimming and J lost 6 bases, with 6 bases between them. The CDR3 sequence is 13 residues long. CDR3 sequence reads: CASSLAFPGELFF. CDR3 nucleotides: TGTGCCAGCAGCTTAGCCTTCCCCGGGGAGCTGTTTTTT.

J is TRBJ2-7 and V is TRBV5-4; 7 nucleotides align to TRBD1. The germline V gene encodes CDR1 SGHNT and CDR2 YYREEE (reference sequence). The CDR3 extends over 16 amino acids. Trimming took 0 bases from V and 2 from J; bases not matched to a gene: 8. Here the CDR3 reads CASSLGTGQLPYEQYF. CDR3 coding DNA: TGTGCCAGCAGCTTGGGGACAGGCCAGTTGCCCTACGAGCAGTACTTC.

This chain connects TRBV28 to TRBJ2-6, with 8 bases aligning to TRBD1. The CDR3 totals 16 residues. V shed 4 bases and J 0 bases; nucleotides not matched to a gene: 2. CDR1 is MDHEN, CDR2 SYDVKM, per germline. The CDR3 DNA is TGTGCCAGCAGTTCTACAGGGGGCTCTGGGGCCAACGTCCTGACTTTC. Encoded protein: CASSSTGGSGANVLTF. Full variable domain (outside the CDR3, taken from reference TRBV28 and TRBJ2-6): DVKVTQSSRYLVKRTGEKVFLECVQDMDHENMFWYRQDPGLGLRLIYFSYDVKMKEKGDIPEGYSVSREKKERFSLILESASTNQTSMYLCASSSTGGSGANVLTFGAGSRLTVL.

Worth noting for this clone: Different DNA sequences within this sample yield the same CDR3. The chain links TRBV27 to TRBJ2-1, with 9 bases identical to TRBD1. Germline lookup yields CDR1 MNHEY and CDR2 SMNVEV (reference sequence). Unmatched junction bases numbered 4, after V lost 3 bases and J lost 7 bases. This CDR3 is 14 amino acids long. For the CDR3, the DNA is TGTGCCAGCAGTTTGGGACAGGGAGGAAATGAGCAGTTCTTC. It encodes CASSLGQGGNEQFF.

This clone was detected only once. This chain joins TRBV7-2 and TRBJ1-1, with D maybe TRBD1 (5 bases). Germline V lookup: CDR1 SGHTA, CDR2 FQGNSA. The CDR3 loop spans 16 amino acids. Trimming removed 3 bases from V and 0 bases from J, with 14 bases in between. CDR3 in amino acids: CASSFRPTGLNTEAFF. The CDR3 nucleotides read TGTGCCAGCAGCTTTCGCCCAACAGGATTGAACACTGAAGCTTTCTTT.

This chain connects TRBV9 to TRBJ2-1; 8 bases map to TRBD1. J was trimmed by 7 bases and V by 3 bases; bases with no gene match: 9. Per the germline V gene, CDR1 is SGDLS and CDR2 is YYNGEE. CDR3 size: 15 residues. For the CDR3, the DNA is TGTGCCAGCAGCGCAGAGGACAGGGAAGTTAATGAGCAGTTCTTC. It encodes CASSAEDREVNEQFF.

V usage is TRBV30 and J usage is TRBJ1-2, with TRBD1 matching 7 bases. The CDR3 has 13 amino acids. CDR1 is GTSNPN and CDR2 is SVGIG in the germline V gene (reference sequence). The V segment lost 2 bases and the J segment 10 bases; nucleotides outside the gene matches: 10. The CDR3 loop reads CAWSSTGTEDYTF. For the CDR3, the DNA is TGTGCCTGGAGTTCTACCGGGACAGAAGACTACACCTTC. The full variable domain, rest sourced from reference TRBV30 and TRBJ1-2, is SQTIHQWPATLVQPVGSPLSLECTVEGTSNPNLYWYRQAAGRGLQLLFYSVGIGQISSEVPQNLSASRPQDRQFILSSKKLLLSDSGFYLCAWSSTGTEDYTFGSGTRLTVV.

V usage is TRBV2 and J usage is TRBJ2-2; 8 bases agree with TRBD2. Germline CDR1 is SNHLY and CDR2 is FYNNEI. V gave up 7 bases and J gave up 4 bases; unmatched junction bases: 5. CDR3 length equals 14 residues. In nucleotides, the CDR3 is TGTGCCAGCACGAAGCGGGAGCTCACCGGGGAGCTGTTTTTT. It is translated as CASTKRELTGELFF. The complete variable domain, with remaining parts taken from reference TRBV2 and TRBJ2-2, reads EPEVTQTPSHQVTQMGQEVILRCVPISNHLYFYWYRQILGQKVEFLVSFYNNEISEKSEIFDDQFSVERPDGSNFTLKIRSTKLEDSAMYFCASTKRELTGELFFGEGSRLTVL.

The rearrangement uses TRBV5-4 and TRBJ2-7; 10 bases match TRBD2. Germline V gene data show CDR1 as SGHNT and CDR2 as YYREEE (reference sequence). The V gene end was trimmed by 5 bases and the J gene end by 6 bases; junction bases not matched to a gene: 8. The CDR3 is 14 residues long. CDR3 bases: TGTGCCAGCAGTTTAGCTAGCGGGAGTACCGAGCAGTACGTC. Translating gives CASSLASGSTEQYV.

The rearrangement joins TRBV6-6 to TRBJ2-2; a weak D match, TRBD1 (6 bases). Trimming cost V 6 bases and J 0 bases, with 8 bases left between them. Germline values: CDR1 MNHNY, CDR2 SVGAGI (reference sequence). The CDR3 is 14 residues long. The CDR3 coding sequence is TGTGCCAGCAGACAGGGATCGAACACCGGGGAGCTGTTTTTT. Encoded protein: CASRQGSNTGELFF.